The 10 T cell receptor beta chains listed next were all sequenced from one sample in a study of shared clonotypes between healthy human individuals. Assay used: immunoSEQ multiplex PCR; TCRdb lists only in-frame clones, some missing. Of around 2.1 million clones listed, more than 85% were seen once; the top ten hold around 1.7%. Naivety among CD8 cells was defined by CD45RO negativity and positive CCR7 selection, thereby excluding terminally differentiated effector memory CD45RA+ cells. Specimen: naive CD8+ T cells from PBMCs. The origin of the receptors is a man aged 18-30 years in good health. Some clones in this sample may be carry-over from other donors' samples.

The V call is TRBV27, the J call TRBJ1-5; D not certain. Trimming left V 1 base short and J 5 bases short, with 9 bases between. This CDR3 comprises 14 residues. Germline assignment: CDR1 MNHEY and CDR2 SMNVEV (reference sequence). The CDR3 coding sequence is TGTGCCAGCAGTTTATATAGGGTAGATCAGCCCCAGCATTTT. As protein: CASSLYRVDQPQHF.

The V and J genes are TRBV7-9 and TRBJ1-3; D unresolved. The CDR3 is made up of 15 amino acids. Germline CDR1 is SEHNR and CDR2 is FQNEAQ (reference sequence). Trimming pared 4 bases from V and 2 bases from J, leaving 12 bases between. CDR3 amino acids: CASSSGLPPGNTIYF. CDR3 DNA sequence: TGTGCCAGCAGCTCGGGTCTACCTCCTGGAAACACCATATATTTT.

This clone was recorded only once. In nucleotides, the CDR3 is TGTGCCAGCAGTTACGCCAAAAACATTCAGTACTTC. Encoded protein: CASSYAKNIQYF. This chain uses TRBV6-6 with TRBJ2-4; D is uncertain. The CDR3 runs 12 residues. Trimming shortened V by 2 bases and J by 1 base, and 0 bases separated the two germline ends. Germline V gene sequence: CDR1 MNHNY, CDR2 SVGAGI (reference sequence).

This clone came up a few times. The same CDR3 also results from other DNA sequences found in this sample. The V and J genes are TRBV9 and TRBJ1-1; D gene ambiguous. V lost 1 base, J lost 0 bases, and 4 bases lay in between. The CDR3 loop spans 13 amino acids. Germline V gives CDR1 SGDLS, CDR2 YYNGEE. CDR3 amino acids: CASSVLLNTEAFF. CDR3 nucleotides: TGTGCCAGCAGCGTACTCCTGAACACTGAAGCTTTCTTT.

The rearrangement links TRBV5-6 to TRBJ2-2; 9 bases are shared with TRBD2. With 4 bases clipped from V and 5 bases from J, the junction kept 6 bases outside the gene matches. The CDR3 loop spans 15 amino acids. Germline CDR1 reads SGHDT; CDR2 reads YYEEEE. CDR3 nucleotide sequence: TGTGCCAGCAGCAGGGGACTAGCTTCAACCGGGGAGCTGTTTTTT. Protein: CASSRGLASTGELFF. The full variable domain, with the rest looked up from reference TRBV5-6 and TRBJ2-2, is DAGVTQSPTHLIKTRGQQVTLRCSPKSGHDTVSWYQQALGQGPQFIFQYYEEEERQRGNFPDRFSGHQFPNYSSELNVNALLLGDSALYLCASSRGLASTGELFFGEGSRLTVL.

The rearrangement uses TRBV7-9 and TRBJ1-5, with 12 bases identical to TRBD1. With 5 bases clipped from V and 4 bases from J, the junction kept 9 bases outside the gene matches. CDR1 SEHNR and CDR2 FQNEAQ come from the germline V gene (reference sequence). This CDR3 has 17 amino acids. CDR3 loop: CASSLGTGGAKNQPQHF. In DNA, the CDR3 is TGTGCCAGCAGCCTAGGGACAGGGGGCGCGAAGAATCAGCCCCAGCATTTT.

The J gene is TRBJ2-7, the V gene TRBV30, with D hard to call. The CDR3 covers 11 residues. Germline CDR1 and CDR2: GTSNPN and SVGIG (reference sequence). Trimming left V 5 bases short and J 2 bases short, with 7 bases between. CDR3 in DNA: TGTGCCTGGGTTGGCACCTACGAGCAGTACTTC. It yields the protein CAWVGTYEQYF.

This clone has just one count. The chain combines TRBV10-3 with TRBJ2-5; D remains ambiguous. Germline loops: CDR1 ENHRY, CDR2 SYGVKD. The ends were cut back, 2 bases at V and 0 bases at J, with 4 bases in the middle. This CDR3 has 13 residues. In nucleotides, the CDR3 is TGTGCCATCAGTGAGGGACACCAAGAGACCCAGTACTTC. It specifies CAISEGHQETQYF.

The V and J genes are TRBV27 and TRBJ2-1; D gene uncertain. With 4 bases removed from V and 5 bases from J, the gap between germline ends came to 9 bases. CDR1 MNHEY and CDR2 SMNVEV come from the germline V gene (reference sequence). CDR3 length: 13 residues. The CDR3 sequence: CASSSTVDNEQFF. The CDR3 DNA reads TGTGCCAGCAGTTCAACTGTTGACAATGAGCAGTTCTTC.

The table lists this clone with a count of one. This sample also contains other DNA sequences that code for the same CDR3. The V call is TRBV5-4, the J call TRBJ1-1; tentative D call: TRBD1 (5 bases). CDR3 length: 13 amino acids. Trimming pared 0 bases from V and 5 bases from J, leaving 8 bases between. Per germline, CDR1 SGHNT and CDR2 YYREEE (reference sequence). CDR3 residues: CASSLGWGTEAFF. The CDR3 DNA follows: TGTGCCAGCAGCTTGGGCTGGGGGACTGAAGCTTTCTTT.